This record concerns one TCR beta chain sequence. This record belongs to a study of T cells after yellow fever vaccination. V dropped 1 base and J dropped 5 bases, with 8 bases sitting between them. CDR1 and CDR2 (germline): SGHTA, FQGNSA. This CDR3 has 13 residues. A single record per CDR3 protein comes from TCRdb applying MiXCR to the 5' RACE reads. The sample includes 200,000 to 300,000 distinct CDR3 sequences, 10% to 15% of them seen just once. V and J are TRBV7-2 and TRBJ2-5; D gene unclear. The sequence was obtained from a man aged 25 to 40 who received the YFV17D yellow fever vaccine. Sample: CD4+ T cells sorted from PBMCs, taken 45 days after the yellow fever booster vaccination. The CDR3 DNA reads TGTGCCAGCAGCTTAGGAACAATGGAGACCCAGTACTTC. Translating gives CASSLGTMETQYF.